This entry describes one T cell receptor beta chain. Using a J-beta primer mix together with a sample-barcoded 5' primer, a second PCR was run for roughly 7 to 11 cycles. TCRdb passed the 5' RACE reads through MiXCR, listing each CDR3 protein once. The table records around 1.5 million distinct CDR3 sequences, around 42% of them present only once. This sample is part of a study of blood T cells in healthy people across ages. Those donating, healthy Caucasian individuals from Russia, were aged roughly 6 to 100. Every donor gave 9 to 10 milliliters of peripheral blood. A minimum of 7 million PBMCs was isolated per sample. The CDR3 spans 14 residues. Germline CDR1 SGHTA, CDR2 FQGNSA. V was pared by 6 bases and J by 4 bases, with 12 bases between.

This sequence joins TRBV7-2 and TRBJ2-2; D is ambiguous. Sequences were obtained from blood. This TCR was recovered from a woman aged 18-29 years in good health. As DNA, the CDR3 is TGTGCCAGCAGGTCGGCCCTCGGCACCGGGGAGCTGTTTTTT. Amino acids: CASRSALGTGELFF.